The 20 T cell receptor beta chains presented below share a single source sample, sequenced in a study of early T cells in non-severe SARS-CoV-2 infection. TCRdb re-called the 5' RACE reads with MiXCR, one entry per CDR3 protein. This sample has 95,000 to 120,000 distinct CDR3 sequences, with about an eighth found just once. Sequencing used whole blood. All receptors come from an adult who was a healthcare worker with PCR-confirmed SARS-CoV-2 infection or an uninfected control (not recorded which).

As to this clonotype: It may be a read error: a sequence one base away is much more abundant. The CDR3: CASSFETKETQYF. Written as DNA, the CDR3 is TGTGCCAGCAGCTTCGAGACGAAAGAGACCCAGTACTTC. The chain couples TRBV11-3 to TRBJ2-5; D is unresolved. Germline CDR1 and CDR2: SGHNT and YENEEA. CDR3 length: 13 residues. With 3 bases removed from V and 3 bases from J, the gap between germline ends came to 8 bases.

This chain connects TRBV19 to TRBJ2-2; 10 bases align to TRBD2. The CDR3 length is 15 residues. Looked up from germline, CDR1 is LNHDA and CDR2 is SQIVND (reference sequence). J lost 7 bases, V lost 6 bases, and 8 bases had no gene match. CDR3 in DNA: TGTGCCAGTAGGCCGCTCGCTAGCGGGAGCGGGGAGCTGTTTTTT. Its protein product is CASRPLASGSGELFF.

In its sample, this clonotype was seen many times. The chain has TRBV7-3 and TRBJ2-1, with a weak D call TRBD1 (6 bases). Germline CDR1 SGHTA, CDR2 FQGTGA. V was clipped by 1 base and J by 4 bases, with 8 bases between them. The CDR3 loop spans 14 amino acids. CDR3 in amino acids: CASSLIGQYNEQFF. CDR3 coding DNA: TGTGCCAGCAGCTTAATTGGACAGTACAATGAGCAGTTCTTC.

The chain employs TRBV9 and TRBJ2-2; D gene uncertain. Germline assignment: CDR1 SGDLS and CDR2 YYNGEE. V was shortened by 0 bases and J by 0 bases, with 9 bases between the two germline ends. The CDR3 has 16 residues. The CDR3 region has the DNA TGTGCCAGCAGCGTAGCTGCCCAGGCGAACACCGGGGAGCTGTTTTTT. This gives the protein CASSVAAQANTGELFF. Filled out from reference TRBV9 and TRBJ2-2, the complete variable domain reads DSGVTQTPKHLITATGQRVTLRCSPRSGDLSVYWYQQSLDQGLQFLIQYYNGEERAKGNILERFSAQQFPDLHSELNLSSLELGDSALYFCASSVAAQANTGELFFGEGSRLTVL.

Many counts were recorded for this clonotype. The chain has TRBV11-2 and TRBJ1-6; D is unresolved. This CDR3 has 14 residues. The germline V gene has CDR1 SGHAT and CDR2 FQNNGV. Trimming removed 1 base from V and 9 bases from J, with 10 bases in between. CDR3 nucleotides: TGTGCCAGCAGCTTAGGAGTGGTGGGTTCACCCCTCCACTTT. This sequence encodes CASSLGVVGSPLHF.

This clonotype was found many times. V gene TRBV12-3 or TRBV12-4 combines with J gene TRBJ2-6; TRBD1 agrees at 8 bases. The CDR3 sequence is 17 residues long. Unmatched junction bases numbered 5, after V lost 4 bases and J lost 0 bases. In DNA form, the CDR3 reads TGTGCCAGCAGTTGGACAGGGCGCCGCTCTGGGGCCAACGTCCTGACTTTC. Translation gives CASSWTGRRSGANVLTF.

This clonotype was seen repeatedly, ten times or more. J is TRBJ2-7 and V is TRBV7-6, with TRBD1 matching 9 bases. The CDR3 contains 15 residues. V lost 4 bases, J lost 0 bases, and 4 bases stayed unmatched. Looked up from germline, CDR1 is SGHVS and CDR2 is FNYEAQ. In nucleotides, the CDR3 is TGTGCCAGCAGCTCCCGGGACAGGGACTCCTACGAGCAGTACTTC. This codes for CASSSRDRDSYEQYF.

The rearrangement uses TRBV3-1 and TRBJ2-7; D remains ambiguous. The V gene lost 4 bases and the J gene lost 2 bases, with 12 bases spanning the gap. The CDR3 covers 14 residues. Germline CDR1 LGHDT, CDR2 YNNKEL (reference sequence). The CDR3 reads CASSRPDPAYEQYF. DNA of the CDR3: TGTGCCAGCAGCCGACCGGACCCTGCCTACGAGCAGTACTTC.

The genes are TRBV5-1 and TRBJ1-4; D gene uncertain. Germline V gives CDR1 SGHRS, CDR2 YFSETQ. V was cut by 4 bases and J by 5 bases, with 12 bases left in between. The CDR3 runs to 14 residues. The CDR3 sequence: CASSPDPGNEKLFF. The CDR3 bases are TGCGCCAGCAGCCCGGACCCCGGCAATGAAAAACTGTTTTTT.

This clonotype came up many times. V usage is TRBV11-2 and J usage is TRBJ1-1; 7 bases fit TRBD1. CDR1 and CDR2 from the germline V gene are SGHAT and FQNNGV. After removal of 5 bases from V and 5 bases from J, the junction contained 8 bases not matched to a gene. The CDR3 has 14 residues. The CDR3 region is CASSIRAGGTEAFF. CDR3 bases: TGTGCCAGCAGCATAAGGGCAGGGGGGACTGAAGCTTTCTTT.

The rearrangement uses TRBV10-2 and TRBJ2-2; 8 bases fit TRBD2. J lost 5 bases, V lost 2 bases, and 7 bases had no gene match. The germline V gene has CDR1 WSHSY and CDR2 SAAADI. CDR3 length: 16 residues. CDR3 sequence reads: CASSETSGVGTGELFF. The CDR3, as DNA: TGCGCCAGCAGTGAGACTAGCGGAGTGGGGACCGGGGAGCTGTTTTTT.

This clonotype occurred many times. This rearrangement joins TRBV11-3 to TRBJ2-3; D gene uncertain. V was trimmed by 3 bases and J by 3 bases, leaving 1 base between them. CDR1 and CDR2 from the germline V gene are SGHNT and YENEEA. This CDR3 is built from 11 residues. The CDR3 sequence: CASSFTDTQYF. The CDR3 nucleotides read TGTGCCAGCAGCTTTACAGATACGCAGTATTTT.

This clonotype appeared many times. V and J are TRBV3-1 and TRBJ2-3; D possibly corresponds to TRBD1 (5 bases). The V gene's germline CDR1 is LGHDT and CDR2 YNNKEL (reference sequence). The CDR3 loop spans 15 amino acids. Trimming removed 1 base at V and 2 bases at J, with 10 bases between. The CDR3 bases are TGTGCCAGCAGCCAAGGAGGCAGGGCCACAGATACGCAGTATTTT. Translating it yields CASSQGGRATDTQYF.

This clonotype was observed a handful of times. This chain joins TRBV5-1 and TRBJ1-6; TRBD1 is a possible D gene (5 bases). Trimming stripped 0 bases from V and 10 bases from J, with 14 bases between. The CDR3 totals 15 residues. The V gene's germline CDR1 is SGHRS and CDR2 YFSETQ. DNA for the CDR3: TGCGCCAGCAGCTTGGGGCCGGGGACTGGCTCACCCCTCCACTTT. It translates to CASSLGPGTGSPLHF.

In this sample, this clonotype turned up many times. This chain uses TRBV11-2 with TRBJ2-3, with D possibly called TRBD1 or TRBD2 (5 bases each). The CDR3 contains 14 residues. V lost 3 bases and J lost 2, with 9 bases in between. Germline V CDR1 and CDR2: SGHAT, FQNNGV. CDR3: CASSFRDLTDTQYF. CDR3 sequence (DNA): TGTGCCAGCAGCTTTAGGGACCTCACAGATACGCAGTATTTT.

This clonotype was detected many times. V is TRBV28 and J is TRBJ2-1, with 8 bases identical to TRBD2. The germline CDR1 and CDR2 sequences are MDHEN and SYDVKM. The ends lost 7 bases at V and 7 bases at J; junction bases unmatched: 12. There are 15 residues in the CDR3. CDR3 residues: CASTPARGLGNEQFF. In nucleotides, the CDR3 is TGTGCCAGCACTCCCGCCCGGGGACTAGGTAATGAGCAGTTCTTC.

V and J are TRBV10-3 and TRBJ2-7, with 7 bases lining up with TRBD1. The germline CDR1 and CDR2 sequences are ENHRY and SYGVKD. CDR3 length equals 14 residues. Unmatched junction bases numbered 14, after V lost 5 bases and J lost 10 bases. The CDR3 protein is CAISPGQTSEEQYF. In DNA form, the CDR3 reads TGTGCCATCAGTCCGGGACAGACCTCCGAAGAACAGTACTTC.

The chain joins TRBV6-5 to TRBJ2-7; 7 positions agree with TRBD1. The CDR3 consists of 14 residues. Germline values: CDR1 MNHEY, CDR2 SVGAGI. V was pared by 0 bases and J by 5 bases, with 4 bases of the junction left unmatched. In DNA form, the CDR3 reads TGTGCCAGCAGTTACTCCTACAGGGGCGACGAGCAGTACTTC. This gives the protein CASSYSYRGDEQYF.

The genes are TRBV29-1 and TRBJ1-2; 8 nucleotides align to TRBD1. The CDR3 consists of 12 residues. The trim removed 6 bases at V and 5 bases at J, leaving 5 bases unmatched. Germline assignment: CDR1 SQVTM and CDR2 ANQGSEA. CDR3: CSVMGQEYGYTF. CDR3 DNA: TGCAGCGTCATGGGACAGGAGTATGGCTACACCTTC. The variable domain in full, completed from reference TRBV29-1 and TRBJ1-2, reads SAVISQKPSRDICQRGTSLTIQCQVDSQVTMMFWYRQQPGQSLTLIATANQGSEATYESGFVIDKFPISRPNLTFSTLTVSNMSPEDSSIYLCSVMGQEYGYTFGSGTRLTVV.

This clonotype has a count of ten or more. CDR3 residues: CASSYEREYKNEQFF. The CDR3 nucleotides read TGTGCCAGCAGTTACGAGCGGGAGTATAAAAATGAGCAGTTCTTC. The rearrangement links TRBV6-6 to TRBJ2-1; 8 nucleotides agree with TRBD2. The V and J ends lost 2 bases and 7 bases, in that order; junction bases with no gene match: 7. CDR3 length equals 15 residues. The V gene's germline CDR1 is MNHNY and CDR2 SVGAGI (reference sequence).